The sequence of this TCR beta chain was determined in a study of graft-versus-host responses after intestinal transplantation. Background on the study: Grafts that recipients had were multivisceral, liver-intestinal, or isolated intestinal transplants. Findings of the study overall: Levels of circulating GvH clones at their peak were associated with early post-transplant HvG declines. Detected in recipient marrow were GvH clones, some of which were first observed in ileum or blood. High graft-versus-host to host-versus-graft clonal ratios were found in allografts of patients who had graft-donor T cell macrochimerism.

This CDR3 has 13 residues. CDR1 and CDR2 (germline): LNHNV, YYDKDF (reference sequence). V was pared by 5 bases and J by 5 bases, with 12 bases between. Profiled with immunoSEQ multiplex PCR; TCRdb holds only in-frame clones, not every one. The table has about 41,000 clones, around 96% seen once. As concerns this clone: The antigen is undetermined.

This clonotype was sampled from a human donor who was the organ donor for an intestinal transplant. V is TRBV15 and J is TRBJ2-5; either TRBD1 or TRBD2 may fit D (6 bases each). The input for sequencing was unstimulated CD8+ T cells sorted from spleen or lymph node cells, taken before transplant. The CDR3 region is CATSSRGGETQYF. CDR3 bases: TGTGCCACCAGCTCTAGAGGGGGGGAGACCCAGTACTTC. The full variable domain, rest sourced from reference TRBV15 and TRBJ2-5, is DAMVIQNPRYQVTQFGKPVTLSCSQTLNHNVMYWYQQKSSQAPKLLFHYYDKDFNNEADTPDNFQSRRPNTSFCFLDIRSPGLGDTAMYLCATSSRGGETQYFGPGTRLLVL.